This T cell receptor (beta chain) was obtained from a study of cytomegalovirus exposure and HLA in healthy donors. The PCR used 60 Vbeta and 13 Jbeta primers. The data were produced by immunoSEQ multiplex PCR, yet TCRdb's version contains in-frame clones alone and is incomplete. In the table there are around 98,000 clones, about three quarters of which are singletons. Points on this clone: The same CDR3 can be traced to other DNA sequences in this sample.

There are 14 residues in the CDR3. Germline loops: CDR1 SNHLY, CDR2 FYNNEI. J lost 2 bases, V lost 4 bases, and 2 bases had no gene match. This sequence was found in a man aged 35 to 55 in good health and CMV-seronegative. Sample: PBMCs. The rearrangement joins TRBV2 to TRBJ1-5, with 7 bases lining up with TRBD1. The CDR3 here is CASSVGQGNQPQHF. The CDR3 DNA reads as TGTGCCAGCAGTGTTGGACAGGGCAATCAGCCCCAGCATTTT.